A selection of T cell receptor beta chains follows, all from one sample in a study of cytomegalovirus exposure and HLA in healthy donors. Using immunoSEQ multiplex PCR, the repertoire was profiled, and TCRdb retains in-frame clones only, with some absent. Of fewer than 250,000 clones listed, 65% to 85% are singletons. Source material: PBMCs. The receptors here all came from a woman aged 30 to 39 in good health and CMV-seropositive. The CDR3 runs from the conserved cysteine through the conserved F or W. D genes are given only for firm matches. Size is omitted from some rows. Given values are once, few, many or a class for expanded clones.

cdr3_nt: TGTGCCAGCAGTTTCCGGGATGGGGGCTCCTACGAGCAGTACTTC
cdr3_aa: CASSFRDGGSYEQYF
v_call: TRBV27
clone_size: .
d_call: .
j_call: TRBJ2-7

cdr3_nt: TGTGCCAGCACCCCACGGGGTCCTAATGAAAAACTGTTTTTT
cdr3_aa: CASTPRGPNEKLFF
v_call: TRBV25-1
clone_size: .
d_call: .
j_call: TRBJ1-4

cdr3_nt: TGTGCCAGTAGTACCCGTCTAGCGGGAGAGTGGGGCTACGAGCAGTACTTC
cdr3_aa: CASSTRLAGEWGYEQYF
v_call: TRBV19
clone_size: .
d_call: TRBD2
j_call: TRBJ2-7

cdr3_nt: TGCAGCGTTGGACAGGGGGCCTTCAGCGAGCAGTACTTC
cdr3_aa: CSVGQGAFSEQYF
v_call: TRBV29-1
clone_size: .
d_call: TRBD1
j_call: TRBJ2-7

cdr3_nt: TGTGCCAGCAGCCCACAGGGGCTGGACTACGAGCAGTACTTC
cdr3_aa: CASSPQGLDYEQYF
v_call: TRBV27
clone_size: .
d_call: TRBD1
j_call: TRBJ2-7

cdr3_nt: TGCGCCAGCCTAGGGGGGATCTATACCGGGGAGCTGTTTTTT
cdr3_aa: CASLGGIYTGELFF
v_call: TRBV5-1
clone_size: .
d_call: .
j_call: TRBJ2-2

cdr3_nt: TGTGCCAGCAGCCCGCCGGGACTAGCGGGAGTCCATGAGCAGTTCTTC
cdr3_aa: CASSPPGLAGVHEQFF
v_call: TRBV14
clone_size: .
d_call: TRBD2
j_call: TRBJ2-1

cdr3_nt: TGTGCCATCATGGAGGGGAGTCTCACTGAAGCTTTCTTT
cdr3_aa: CAIMEGSLTEAFF
v_call: TRBV10-3
clone_size: .
d_call: .
j_call: TRBJ1-1

cdr3_nt: TGTGCCAGTAACATAAACACTGAAGCTTTCTTT
cdr3_aa: CASNINTEAFF
v_call: TRBV19
clone_size: .
d_call: .
j_call: TRBJ1-1

cdr3_nt: TGTGCAATCAAGGCCAACGAGCAGTACTTC
cdr3_aa: CAIKANEQYF
v_call: TRBV25-1
clone_size: .
d_call: .
j_call: TRBJ2-7

cdr3_nt: TGTGCCTGGAGTGTATCGGGGATTCCCTACAATGAGCAGTTCTTC
cdr3_aa: CAWSVSGIPYNEQFF
v_call: TRBV30
clone_size: .
d_call: .
j_call: TRBJ2-1

cdr3_nt: TGTGCCATCAGTCAGTCGTCTCAGGGGGCTGTAGGCAATCAGCCCCAGCATTTT
cdr3_aa: CAISQSSQGAVGNQPQHF
v_call: TRBV10-3
clone_size: once
d_call: TRBD1
j_call: TRBJ1-5

cdr3_nt: TGTGCCTGGAGTCCGCGCGGGGCTGGGAGCACAGATACGCAGTATTTT
cdr3_aa: CAWSPRGAGSTDTQYF
v_call: TRBV30
clone_size: few
d_call: .
j_call: TRBJ2-3

cdr3_nt: TGTGCCAGTAGTTCAACGGGACTAGGGGTAGGCGAGCAGTACTTC
cdr3_aa: CASSSTGLGVGEQYF
v_call: TRBV19
clone_size: .
d_call: TRBD2
j_call: TRBJ2-7

cdr3_nt: TGCGCCAGCAGCCAAAGCTTCTATGAGCAGTTCTTC
cdr3_aa: CASSQSFYEQFF
v_call: TRBV4-1
clone_size: .
d_call: .
j_call: TRBJ2-1

cdr3_nt: TGTGCCAGCAGTTTTGACAGCGGGAGAAGGGGAGAGACCCAGTACTTC
cdr3_aa: CASSFDSGRRGETQYF
v_call: TRBV27
clone_size: .
d_call: TRBD2
j_call: TRBJ2-5

cdr3_nt: TGTGCCTGGAGTGAGCAGTATGGCTACACCTTC
cdr3_aa: CAWSEQYGYTF
v_call: TRBV30
clone_size: few
d_call: .
j_call: TRBJ1-2

cdr3_nt: TGCAGTGCTGAGGGGTCGTGGGAGCAGTTCTTC
cdr3_aa: CSAEGSWEQFF
v_call: TRBV20-1
clone_size: .
d_call: .
j_call: TRBJ2-1

cdr3_nt: TGTGCCAGCAGTTTCACGCCAGGGGCCAATGGCTACACCTTC
cdr3_aa: CASSFTPGANGYTF
v_call: TRBV6-5
clone_size: .
d_call: .
j_call: TRBJ1-2

cdr3_nt: TGTGCCAGCAGCTTAGATCACGGGGTTAACTATGGCTACACCTTC
cdr3_aa: CASSLDHGVNYGYTF
v_call: TRBV11-2
clone_size: .
d_call: .
j_call: TRBJ1-2

cdr3_nt: TGTGCCAGCAGCTTAGATCGAAGGTACGAGCAGTACTTC
cdr3_aa: CASSLDRRYEQYF
v_call: TRBV11-3
clone_size: .
d_call: .
j_call: TRBJ2-7

cdr3_nt: TGTGCCTGGAGTCGGGTAGCGGGGAGGGTAGGCCAAGAGACCCAGTACTTC
cdr3_aa: CAWSRVAGRVGQETQYF
v_call: TRBV30
clone_size: few
d_call: TRBD2
j_call: TRBJ2-5

cdr3_nt: TGTGCCAGCTCTCAGGGGAACTATGGCTACACCTTC
cdr3_aa: CASSQGNYGYTF
v_call: TRBV2
clone_size: .
d_call: .
j_call: TRBJ1-2

cdr3_nt: TGTGCCAGCTCACCCCGTCTTTCCCGAAACACCATATATTTT
cdr3_aa: CASSPRLSRNTIYF
v_call: TRBV5-7
clone_size: .
d_call: .
j_call: TRBJ1-3

cdr3_nt: TGTGCCAGAAGCTTGCACAGGGTAACCGGCATGAACACTGAAGCTTTCTTT
cdr3_aa: CARSLHRVTGMNTEAFF
v_call: TRBV5-3
clone_size: .
d_call: .
j_call: TRBJ1-1

cdr3_nt: TGTGCCAGCAACCTGGGAGACGTAAACGGCTACACCTTC
cdr3_aa: CASNLGDVNGYTF
v_call: TRBV7-9
clone_size: .
d_call: .
j_call: TRBJ1-2

cdr3_nt: TGTGCCAGCAGCTTGACAGGGGGCTATGGCTACACCTTC
cdr3_aa: CASSLTGGYGYTF
v_call: TRBV7-9
clone_size: few
d_call: TRBD1
j_call: TRBJ1-2

cdr3_nt: TGTTCCGTTGGTGGTCTGGTCGCGGAGACCCAGTACTTC
cdr3_aa: CSVGGLVAETQYF
v_call: TRBV7-7
clone_size: .
d_call: .
j_call: TRBJ2-5

cdr3_nt: TGCAGCGTTGAAACAGACGCAGGGCATGCCTACGAGCAGTACTTC
cdr3_aa: CSVETDAGHAYEQYF
v_call: TRBV29-1
clone_size: .
d_call: .
j_call: TRBJ2-7

cdr3_nt: TGTGCCAGCAGCAGACAGGAGACTAACACCGGGGAGCTGTTTTTT
cdr3_aa: CASSRQETNTGELFF
v_call: TRBV5-4
clone_size: .
d_call: .
j_call: TRBJ2-2

cdr3_nt: TGTGCCAGCAGTTCACAGACATTTAACTATGGCTACACCTTC
cdr3_aa: CASSSQTFNYGYTF
v_call: TRBV2
clone_size: .
d_call: .
j_call: TRBJ1-2

cdr3_nt: TGTGCCTGGACCGGAGGCCCTGGAAACACCATATATTTT
cdr3_aa: CAWTGGPGNTIYF
v_call: TRBV30
clone_size: .
d_call: .
j_call: TRBJ1-3

cdr3_nt: TGTGCCAGCAGCTTAGCGGGGGGCGGCACTGAAGCTTTCTTT
cdr3_aa: CASSLAGGGTEAFF
v_call: TRBV11-2
clone_size: .
d_call: .
j_call: TRBJ1-1

cdr3_nt: TGCGCCAGCAGCTTGGCTAGCGGGAGCCTTCCCTACGAGCAGTACTTC
cdr3_aa: CASSLASGSLPYEQYF
v_call: TRBV5-1
clone_size: .
d_call: TRBD2
j_call: TRBJ2-7

cdr3_nt: TGTGCCAGCAGTGTCGACGCCAGCGGGAGCTACGAGCAGTACTTC
cdr3_aa: CASSVDASGSYEQYF
v_call: TRBV28
clone_size: .
d_call: TRBD2
j_call: TRBJ2-7

cdr3_nt: TGTGCCAGCAGCTTTAATTCCAATGAGCAGTTCTTC
cdr3_aa: CASSFNSNEQFF
v_call: TRBV7-3
clone_size: .
d_call: .
j_call: TRBJ2-1

cdr3_nt: TGTGCCAGCAGCTTATACGAGCAGTACTTC
cdr3_aa: CASSLYEQYF
v_call: TRBV11-2
clone_size: .
d_call: .
j_call: TRBJ2-7

cdr3_nt: TGTGCCAGCAGCCCAGATGGGACCGGGGAGCTGTTTTTT
cdr3_aa: CASSPDGTGELFF
v_call: TRBV7-2
clone_size: .
d_call: .
j_call: TRBJ2-2

cdr3_nt: TGTGCCAGCCTCACGAACACTGAAGCTTTCTTT
cdr3_aa: CASLTNTEAFF
v_call: TRBV2
clone_size: .
d_call: .
j_call: TRBJ1-1